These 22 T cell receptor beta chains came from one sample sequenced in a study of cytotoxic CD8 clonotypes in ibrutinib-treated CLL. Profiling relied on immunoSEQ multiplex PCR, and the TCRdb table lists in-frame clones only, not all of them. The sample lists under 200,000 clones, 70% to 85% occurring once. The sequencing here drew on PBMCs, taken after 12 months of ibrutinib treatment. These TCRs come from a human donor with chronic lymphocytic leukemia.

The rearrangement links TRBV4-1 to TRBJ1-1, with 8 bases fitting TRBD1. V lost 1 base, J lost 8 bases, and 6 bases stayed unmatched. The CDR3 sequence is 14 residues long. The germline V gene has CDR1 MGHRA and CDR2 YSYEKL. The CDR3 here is CASSQVTGGDEAFF. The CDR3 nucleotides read TGCGCCAGCAGCCAAGTCACAGGGGGGGACGAAGCTTTCTTT.

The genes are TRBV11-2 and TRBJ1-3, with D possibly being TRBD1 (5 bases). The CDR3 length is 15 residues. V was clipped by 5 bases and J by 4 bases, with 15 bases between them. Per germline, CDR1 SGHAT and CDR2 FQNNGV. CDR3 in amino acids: CASSPEGWLGNTIYF. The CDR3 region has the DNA TGTGCCAGCAGCCCGGAGGGGTGGCTCGGAAACACCATATATTTT.

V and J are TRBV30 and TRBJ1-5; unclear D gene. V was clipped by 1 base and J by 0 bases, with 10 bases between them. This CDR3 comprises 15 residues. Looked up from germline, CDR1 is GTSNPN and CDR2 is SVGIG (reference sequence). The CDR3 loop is CAWSAGPISNQPQHF. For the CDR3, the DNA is TGTGCCTGGAGTGCTGGCCCAATTAGCAATCAGCCCCAGCATTTT.

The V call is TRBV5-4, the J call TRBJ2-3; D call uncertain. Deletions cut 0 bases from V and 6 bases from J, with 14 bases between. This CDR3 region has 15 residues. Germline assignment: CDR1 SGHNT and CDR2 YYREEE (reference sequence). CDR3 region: CASSLAARHSDTQYF. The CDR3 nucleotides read TGTGCCAGCAGCTTGGCAGCGCGCCATTCGGATACGCAGTATTTT.

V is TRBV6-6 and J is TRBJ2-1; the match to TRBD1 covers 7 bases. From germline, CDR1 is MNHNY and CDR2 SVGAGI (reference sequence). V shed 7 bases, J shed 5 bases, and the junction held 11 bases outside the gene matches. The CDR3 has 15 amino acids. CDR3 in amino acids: CASTSTKGADNEQFF. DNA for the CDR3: TGTGCCAGCACTTCCACTAAGGGGGCCGACAATGAGCAGTTCTTC.

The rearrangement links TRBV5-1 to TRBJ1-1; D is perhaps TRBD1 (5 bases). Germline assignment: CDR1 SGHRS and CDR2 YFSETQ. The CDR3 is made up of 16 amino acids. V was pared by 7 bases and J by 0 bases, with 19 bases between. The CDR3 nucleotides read TGCGCCAGCCAACAGTCGGGGGGAACCATGAACACTGAAGCTTTCTTT. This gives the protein CASQQSGGTMNTEAFF.

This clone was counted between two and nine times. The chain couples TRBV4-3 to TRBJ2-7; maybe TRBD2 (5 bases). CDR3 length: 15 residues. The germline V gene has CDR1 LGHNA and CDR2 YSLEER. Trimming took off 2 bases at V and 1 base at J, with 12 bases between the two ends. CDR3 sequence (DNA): TGCGCCAGCAGCCAACCCAGCCGGGGATCCTACGAGCAGTACTTC. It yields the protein CASSQPSRGSYEQYF.

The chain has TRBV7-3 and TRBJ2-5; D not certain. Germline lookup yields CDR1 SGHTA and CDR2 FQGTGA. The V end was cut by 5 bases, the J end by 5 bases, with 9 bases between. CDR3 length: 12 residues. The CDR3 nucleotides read TGTGCCAGCAGCCCGTCTGGGGAGACCCAGTACTTC. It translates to CASSPSGETQYF.

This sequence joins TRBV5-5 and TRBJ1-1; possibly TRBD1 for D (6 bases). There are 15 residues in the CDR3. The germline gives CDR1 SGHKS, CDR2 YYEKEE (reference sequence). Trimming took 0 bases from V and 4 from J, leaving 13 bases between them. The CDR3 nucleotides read TGTGCCAGCAGCTTGGATACAGGGTCGATCACTGAAGCTTTCTTT. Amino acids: CASSLDTGSITEAFF.

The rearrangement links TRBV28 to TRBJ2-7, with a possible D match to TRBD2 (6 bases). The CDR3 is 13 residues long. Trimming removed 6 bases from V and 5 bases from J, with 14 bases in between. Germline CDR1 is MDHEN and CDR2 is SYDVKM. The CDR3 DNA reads TGTGCCAGCAGGGGTATTGGGAGGAACGAGCAGTACTTC. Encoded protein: CASRGIGRNEQYF.

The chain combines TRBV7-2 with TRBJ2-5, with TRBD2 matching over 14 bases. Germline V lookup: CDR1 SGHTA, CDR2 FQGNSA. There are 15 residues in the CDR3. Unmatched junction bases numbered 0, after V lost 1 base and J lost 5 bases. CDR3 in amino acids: CASSLGTSGRETQYF. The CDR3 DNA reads TGTGCCAGCAGCTTAGGGACTAGCGGGAGGGAGACCCAGTACTTC.

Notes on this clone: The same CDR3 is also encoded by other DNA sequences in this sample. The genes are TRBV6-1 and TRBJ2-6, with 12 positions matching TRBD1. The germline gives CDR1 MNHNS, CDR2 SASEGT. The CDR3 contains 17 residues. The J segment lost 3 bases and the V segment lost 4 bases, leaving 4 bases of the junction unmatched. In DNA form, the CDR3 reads TGTGCCAGCAGTGCAGGGACAGGGGGCTTTGGGGCCAACGTCCTGACTTTC. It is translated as CASSAGTGGFGANVLTF.

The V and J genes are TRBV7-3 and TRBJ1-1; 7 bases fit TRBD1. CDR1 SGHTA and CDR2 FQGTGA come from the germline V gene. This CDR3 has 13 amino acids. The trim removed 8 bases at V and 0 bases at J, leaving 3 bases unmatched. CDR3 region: CASRDSLNTEAFF. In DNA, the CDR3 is TGTGCCAGCCGGGACAGCCTGAACACTGAAGCTTTCTTT.

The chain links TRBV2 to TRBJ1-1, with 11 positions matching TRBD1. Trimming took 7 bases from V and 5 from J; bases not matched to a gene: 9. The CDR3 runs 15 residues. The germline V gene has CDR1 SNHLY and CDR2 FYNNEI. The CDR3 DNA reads TGTGCCAGCATGGGACAGGGGGGGGGAGTGACTGAAGCTTTCTTT. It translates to CASMGQGGGVTEAFF.

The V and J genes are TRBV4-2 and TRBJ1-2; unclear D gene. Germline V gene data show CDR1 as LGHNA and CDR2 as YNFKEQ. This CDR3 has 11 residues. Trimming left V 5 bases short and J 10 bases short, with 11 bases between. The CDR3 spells CASSLPGSYTF. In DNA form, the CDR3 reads TGTGCCAGCAGCTTACCGGGGTCCTACACCTTC.

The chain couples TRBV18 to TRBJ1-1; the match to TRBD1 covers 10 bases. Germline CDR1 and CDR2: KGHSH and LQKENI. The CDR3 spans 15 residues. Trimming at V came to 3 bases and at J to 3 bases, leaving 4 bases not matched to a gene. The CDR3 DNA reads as TGTGCCAGCTCACCCCGGACAGGGGGAGACACTGAAGCTTTCTTT. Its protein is CASSPRTGGDTEAFF.

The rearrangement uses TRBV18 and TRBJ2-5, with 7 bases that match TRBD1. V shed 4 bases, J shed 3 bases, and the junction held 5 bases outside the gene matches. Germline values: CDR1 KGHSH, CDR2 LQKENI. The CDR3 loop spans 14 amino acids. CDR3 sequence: CASSRQGGEETQYF. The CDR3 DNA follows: TGTGCCAGCTCACGTCAAGGGGGCGAAGAGACCCAGTACTTC.

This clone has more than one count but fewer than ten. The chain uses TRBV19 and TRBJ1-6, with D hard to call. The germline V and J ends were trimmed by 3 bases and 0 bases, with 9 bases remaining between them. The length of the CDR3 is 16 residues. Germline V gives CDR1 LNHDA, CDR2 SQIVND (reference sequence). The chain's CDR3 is CASSIQTSSYNSPLHF. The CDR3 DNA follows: TGTGCCAGTAGTATCCAAACGAGCTCCTATAATTCACCCCTCCACTTT.

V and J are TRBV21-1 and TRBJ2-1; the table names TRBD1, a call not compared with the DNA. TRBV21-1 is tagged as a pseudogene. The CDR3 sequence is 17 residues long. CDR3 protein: CASSKEVGTGGGDEQFF. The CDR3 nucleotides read TGTGCCAGCAGCAAAGAAGTCGGGACAGGGGGCGGAGATGAGCAGTTCTTC.

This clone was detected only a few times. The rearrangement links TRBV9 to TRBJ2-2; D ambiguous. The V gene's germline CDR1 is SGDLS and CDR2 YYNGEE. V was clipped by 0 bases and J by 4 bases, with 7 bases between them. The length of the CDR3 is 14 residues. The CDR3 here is CASSVDLTTGELFF. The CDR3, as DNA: TGTGCCAGCAGCGTAGATCTGACCACCGGGGAGCTGTTTTTT.

The CDR3 loop reads CASSGQDLGGYTF. The DNA of the CDR3 is TGTGCCAGCAGTGGACAGGATCTAGGGGGCTACACCTTC. The rearrangement uses TRBV2 and TRBJ1-2; D perhaps matches TRBD1 (6 bases). The V end lost 4 bases, the J end lost 8 bases, and 14 bases lay between the germline ends. The length of the CDR3 is 13 residues. The V gene's germline CDR1 is SNHLY and CDR2 FYNNEI.

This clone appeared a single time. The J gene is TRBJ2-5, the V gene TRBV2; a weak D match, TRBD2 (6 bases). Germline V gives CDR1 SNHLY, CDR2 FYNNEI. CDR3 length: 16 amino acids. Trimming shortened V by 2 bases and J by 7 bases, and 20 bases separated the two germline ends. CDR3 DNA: TGTGCCAGCAGTGAAATACTAGCCAAGCTTGGTGGGACCCAGTACTTC. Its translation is CASSEILAKLGGTQYF. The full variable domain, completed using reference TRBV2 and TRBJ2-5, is EPEVTQTPSHQVTQMGQEVILRCVPISNHLYFYWYRQILGQKVEFLVSFYNNEISEKSEIFDDQFSVERPDGSNFTLKIRSTKLEDSAMYFCASSEILAKLGGTQYFGPGTRLLVL.